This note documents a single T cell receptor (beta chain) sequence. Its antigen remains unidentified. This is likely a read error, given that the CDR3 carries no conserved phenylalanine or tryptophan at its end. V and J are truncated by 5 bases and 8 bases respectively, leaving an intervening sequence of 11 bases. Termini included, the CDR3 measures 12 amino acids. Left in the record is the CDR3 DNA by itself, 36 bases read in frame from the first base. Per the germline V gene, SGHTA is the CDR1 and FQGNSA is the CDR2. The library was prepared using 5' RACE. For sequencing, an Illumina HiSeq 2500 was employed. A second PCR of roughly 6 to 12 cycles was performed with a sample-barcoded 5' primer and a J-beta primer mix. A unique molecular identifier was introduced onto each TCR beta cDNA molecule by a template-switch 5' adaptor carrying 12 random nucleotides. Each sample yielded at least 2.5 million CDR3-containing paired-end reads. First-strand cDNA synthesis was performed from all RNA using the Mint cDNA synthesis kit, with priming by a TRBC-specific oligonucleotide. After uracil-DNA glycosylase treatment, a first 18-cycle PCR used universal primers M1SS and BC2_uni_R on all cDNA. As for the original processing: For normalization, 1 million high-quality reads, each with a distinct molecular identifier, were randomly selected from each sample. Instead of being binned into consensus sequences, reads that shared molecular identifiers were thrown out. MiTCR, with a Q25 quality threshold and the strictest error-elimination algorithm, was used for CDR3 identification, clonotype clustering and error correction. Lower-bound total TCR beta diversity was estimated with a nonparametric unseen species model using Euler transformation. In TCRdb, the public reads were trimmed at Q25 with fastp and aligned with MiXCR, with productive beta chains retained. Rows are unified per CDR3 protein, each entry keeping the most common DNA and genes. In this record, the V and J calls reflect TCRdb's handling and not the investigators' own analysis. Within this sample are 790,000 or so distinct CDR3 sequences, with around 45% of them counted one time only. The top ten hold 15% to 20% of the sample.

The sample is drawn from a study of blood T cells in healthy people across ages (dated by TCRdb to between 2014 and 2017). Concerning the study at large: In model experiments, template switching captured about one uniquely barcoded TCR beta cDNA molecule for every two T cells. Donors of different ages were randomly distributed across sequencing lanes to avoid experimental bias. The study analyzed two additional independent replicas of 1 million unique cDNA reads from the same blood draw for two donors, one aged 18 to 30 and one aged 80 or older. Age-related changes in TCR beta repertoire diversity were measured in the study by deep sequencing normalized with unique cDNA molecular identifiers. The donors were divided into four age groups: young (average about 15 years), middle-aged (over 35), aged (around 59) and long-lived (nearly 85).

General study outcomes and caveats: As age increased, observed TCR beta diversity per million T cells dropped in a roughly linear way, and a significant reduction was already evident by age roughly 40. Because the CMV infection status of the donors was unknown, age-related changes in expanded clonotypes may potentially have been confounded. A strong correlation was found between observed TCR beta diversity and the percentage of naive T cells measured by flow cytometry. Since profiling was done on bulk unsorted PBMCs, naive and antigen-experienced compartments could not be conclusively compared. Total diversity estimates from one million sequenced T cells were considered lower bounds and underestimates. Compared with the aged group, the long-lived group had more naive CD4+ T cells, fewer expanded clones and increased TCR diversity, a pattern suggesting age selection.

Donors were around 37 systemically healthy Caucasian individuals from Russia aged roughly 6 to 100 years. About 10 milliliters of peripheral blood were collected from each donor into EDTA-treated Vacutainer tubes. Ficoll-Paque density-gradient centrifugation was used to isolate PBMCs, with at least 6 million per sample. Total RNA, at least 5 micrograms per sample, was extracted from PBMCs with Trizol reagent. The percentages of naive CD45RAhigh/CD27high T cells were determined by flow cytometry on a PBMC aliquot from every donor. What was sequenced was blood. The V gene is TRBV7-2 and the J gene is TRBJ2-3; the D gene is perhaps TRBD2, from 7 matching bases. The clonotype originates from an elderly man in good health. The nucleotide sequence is TGTGCCAGCAGCGAGGGGGGGAGTACGCAGTATTTA. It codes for CASSEGGSTQYL.